This record concerns one TCR beta chain sequence. The source of the sample is a study of shared clonotypes between healthy human individuals. TCRdb's table, derived via immunoSEQ multiplex PCR, lists solely in-frame clones and lacks some. The sample lists roughly 1,000,000 clones; approximately 80% were seen once. The V gene lost 7 bases and the J gene lost 2 bases, with 12 bases spanning the gap. Germline CDR1 SGHRS, CDR2 YFSETQ. The CDR3 has 13 residues. This clonotype originated in a man younger than 35 in good health. Some clones in this sample may be carry-over from other donors' samples. V usage is TRBV5-1 and J usage is TRBJ1-2; D may be TRBD1 (5 bases). Sequenced input: memory CD4+ T cells from PBMCs. Subset meaning: CD45RA-negative fraction. CDR3 DNA sequence: TGCGCCAGCTCCAACAGGCCCAACTATGGCTACACCTTC. It specifies CASSNRPNYGYTF. Based on the CDR3 plus reference TRBV5-1 and TRBJ1-2, the full variable domain is KAGVTQTPRYLIKTRGQQVTLSCSPISGHRSVSWYQQTPGQGLQFLFEYFSETQRNKGNFPGRFSGRQFSNSRSEMNVSTLELGDSALYLCASSNRPNYGYTFGSGTRLTVV.